This TCR beta chain was sequenced for a study of T-cell reconstitution after alpha-beta-depleted transplantation in children. General study points: Reportedly, alpha-beta T cells present about two months post-transplant originated from several hundred expanded clones of graft origin. Elevated TCRbeta diversity at day 60 was traced, in some patients, to surviving recipient T cells and thymic progenitors. Fresh T-cell production supplied most of the T-cell counts and diversity seen one year after transplant.

TCRbeta library preparation incorporated unique molecular identifiers. Using its own MiXCR run on the PCR reads, TCRdb lists one record per CDR3 protein. The sample has about 98,000 distinct CDR3 sequences; roughly a quarter are singletons. Details on this clonotype: Its specificity is not known.

Germline V gene data show CDR1 as SGHRS and CDR2 as YFSETQ. V shed 1 base and J shed 9 bases, with 17 bases lying between them. There are 15 residues in the CDR3. The genes are TRBV5-1 and TRBJ2-1, with D possibly matching TRBD2 (6 bases). The source material was PBMCs, sampled before TCRalphabeta/CD19-depleted stem cell transplant. The sequence came from a boy under 10 years old with acute lymphoblastic leukemia, due to receive a stem cell transplant. This chain's CDR3 is CASSLSDPGLSEQFF. Written as DNA, the CDR3 is TGCGCCAGCAGCTTGTCGGACCCGGGACTCAGTGAGCAGTTCTTC. Looking up the rest from reference TRBV5-1 and TRBJ2-1 gives the full variable domain: KAGVTQTPRYLIKTRGQQVTLSCSPISGHRSVSWYQQTPGQGLQFLFEYFSETQRNKGNFPGRFSGRQFSNSRSEMNVSTLELGDSALYLCASSLSDPGLSEQFFGPGTRLTVL.